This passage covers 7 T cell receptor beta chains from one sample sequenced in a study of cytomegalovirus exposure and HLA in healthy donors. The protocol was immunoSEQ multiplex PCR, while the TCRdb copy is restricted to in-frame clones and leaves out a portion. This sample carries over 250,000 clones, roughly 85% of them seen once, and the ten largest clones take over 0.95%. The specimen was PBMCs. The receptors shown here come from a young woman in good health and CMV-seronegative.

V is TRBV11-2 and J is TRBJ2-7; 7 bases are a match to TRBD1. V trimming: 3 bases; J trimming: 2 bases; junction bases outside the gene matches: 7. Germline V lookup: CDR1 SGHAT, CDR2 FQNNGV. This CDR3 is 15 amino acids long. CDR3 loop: CASSLGRDRAYEQYF. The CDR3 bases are TGTGCCAGCAGCTTGGGCCGGGACAGAGCCTACGAGCAGTACTTC.

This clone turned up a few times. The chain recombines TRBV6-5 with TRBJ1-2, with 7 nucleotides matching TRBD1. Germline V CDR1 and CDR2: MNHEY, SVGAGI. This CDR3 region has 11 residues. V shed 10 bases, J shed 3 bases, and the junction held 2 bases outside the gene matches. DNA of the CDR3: TGTGCCACCGGACAGGACTATGGCTACACCTTC. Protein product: CATGQDYGYTF.

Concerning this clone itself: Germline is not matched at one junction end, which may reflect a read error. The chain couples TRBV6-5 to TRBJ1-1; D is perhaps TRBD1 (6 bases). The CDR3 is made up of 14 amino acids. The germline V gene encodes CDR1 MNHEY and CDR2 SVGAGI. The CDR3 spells CAISGGQVNTEAFF. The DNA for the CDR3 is TGTGCCATCAGTGGGGGACAAGTGAACACTGAAGCTTTCTTT.

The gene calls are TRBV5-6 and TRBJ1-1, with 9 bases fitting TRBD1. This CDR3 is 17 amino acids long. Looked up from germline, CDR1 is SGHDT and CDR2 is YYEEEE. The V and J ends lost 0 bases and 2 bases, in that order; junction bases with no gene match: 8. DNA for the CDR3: TGTGCCAGCAGCTTGGATACGGGACAGGGATATAACACTGAAGCTTTCTTT. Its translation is CASSLDTGQGYNTEAFF.

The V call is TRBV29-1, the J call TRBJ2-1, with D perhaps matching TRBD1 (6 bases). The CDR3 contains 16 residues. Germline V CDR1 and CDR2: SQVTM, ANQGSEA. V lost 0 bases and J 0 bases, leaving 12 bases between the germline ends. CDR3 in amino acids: CSVEDISGDSYNEQFF. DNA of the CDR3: TGCAGCGTTGAAGATATATCAGGGGACTCCTACAATGAGCAGTTCTTC.

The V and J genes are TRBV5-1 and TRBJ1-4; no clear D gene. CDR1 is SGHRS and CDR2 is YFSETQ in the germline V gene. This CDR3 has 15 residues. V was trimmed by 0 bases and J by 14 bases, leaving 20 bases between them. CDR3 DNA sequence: TGCGCCAGCAGCTTGGGGACTAACCGGAATGAAAGGCTGTTTTTT. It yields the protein CASSLGTNRNERLFF.

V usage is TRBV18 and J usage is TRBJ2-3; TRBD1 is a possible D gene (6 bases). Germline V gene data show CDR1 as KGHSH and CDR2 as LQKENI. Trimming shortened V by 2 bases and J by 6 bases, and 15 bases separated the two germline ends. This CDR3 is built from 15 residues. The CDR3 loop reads CASSPVNGGGDTQYF. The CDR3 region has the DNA TGTGCCAGCTCACCAGTAAATGGGGGCGGGGATACGCAGTATTTT.